This T cell receptor beta chain was recovered during a study of OX40 agonist ivuxolimab in advanced cancers. Study details: Ivuxolimab is an agonistic anti-OX40 (CD134) antibody, and patients were treated with it. Mean age around 60 years, range about 23 to 85; about 85% male. Findings of the study overall: Partly responding patients at 0.1-3.0 mg/kg showed some of the smallest clonal expansion. There was clonal expansion of CD4+ and CD8+ blood T cells by week 6 at 0.1 to 3.0 mg/kg.

Worth noting for this clone: Antigen: not known.

V dropped 5 bases and J dropped 6 bases, with 23 bases sitting between them. CDR3 length equals 17 residues. The V gene's germline CDR1 is LGHNA and CDR2 YNFKEQ. The data were produced by immunoSEQ multiplex PCR, yet TCRdb's version contains in-frame clones alone and is incomplete. This sample has approximately 77,000 clones, with around 90% found just once. The chain has TRBV4-2 and TRBJ1-5; D may be TRBD1 (5 bases). The clonotype originates from an adult with an advanced solid tumor such as melanoma, head and neck, liver or kidney cancer. The material was CD4+ or CD8+ T cells sorted from blood, obtained in a trial of the OX40 agonist ivuxolimab. CDR3 sequence reads: CASSLGTEEGPGQPQHF. Written as DNA, the CDR3 is TGTGCCAGCAGCTTAGGGACCGAAGAGGGACCGGGTCAGCCCCAGCATTTT.